The clone carrying this TCR beta chain was recorded once. In the study's own analysis: By means of reference gene primer amplification, nucleated cell counts were estimated. Repertoires were generated with immunoSEQ multiplex PCR, while TCRdb's copy carries only in-frame clones and drops some. D and trimming come from the DNA, and the V and J calls and clone size come from that table. The data hold about 280,000 clones, with around 87% observed a single time. These data come from a study of blood T cell repertoires in COVID-19. The wider study: Sites across the United States, Italy and Spain contributed samples from acute and convalescent COVID-19. PBMCs, B-cell-depleted T cells, or T cells were the source of the cDNA or gDNA that made up the material.

V trimming: 10 bases; J trimming: 4 bases; junction bases outside the gene matches: 9. The germline CDR1 and CDR2 sequences are MDHEN and SYDVKM. This CDR3 has 14 amino acids. The chain is built from TRBV28 and TRBJ2-5; 10 nucleotides agree with TRBD1. The sequenced sample was peripheral blood. The sequence was obtained from a woman in her thirties who had recovered from COVID-19. The CDR3 loop is CAIRRQGAIETQYF. For the CDR3, the DNA is TGTGCCATCAGACGACAGGGGGCAATAGAGACCCAGTACTTC.